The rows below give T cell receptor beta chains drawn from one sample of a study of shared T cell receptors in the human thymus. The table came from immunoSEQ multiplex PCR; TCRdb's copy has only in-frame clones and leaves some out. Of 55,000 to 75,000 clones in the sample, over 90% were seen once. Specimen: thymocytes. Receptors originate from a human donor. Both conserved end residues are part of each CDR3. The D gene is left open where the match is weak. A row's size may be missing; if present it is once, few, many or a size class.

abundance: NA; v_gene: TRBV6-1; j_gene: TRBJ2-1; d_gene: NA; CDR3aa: CATIRSSYNEQFF; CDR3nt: TGTGCCACCATCAGGAGCTCCTACAATGAGCAGTTCTTC
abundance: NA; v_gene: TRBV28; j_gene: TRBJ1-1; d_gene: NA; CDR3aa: CASGLLGEDVNTEAFF; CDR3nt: TGTGCCAGCGGACTATTGGGCGAAGACGTGAACACTGAAGCTTTCTTT
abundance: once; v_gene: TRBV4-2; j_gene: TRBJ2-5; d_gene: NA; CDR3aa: CASSQGLTQYF; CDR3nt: TGTGCCAGCAGCCAAGGTCTCACCCAGTACTTC
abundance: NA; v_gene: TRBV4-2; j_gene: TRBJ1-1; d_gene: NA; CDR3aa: CASSQRTAPRTFF; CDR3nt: TGTGCCAGCAGCCAACGGACAGCTCCGCGGACTTTCTTT
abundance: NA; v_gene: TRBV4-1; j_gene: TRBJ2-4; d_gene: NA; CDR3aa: CASSPERNIQYF; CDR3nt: TGCGCCAGCAGCCCGGAGAGGAACATTCAGTACTTC
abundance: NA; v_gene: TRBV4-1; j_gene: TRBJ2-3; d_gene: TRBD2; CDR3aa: CASRSFLVAGGYPSTDTQYF; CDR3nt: TGCGCCAGCAGGTCATTTCTAGTAGCGGGGGGCTACCCTAGCACAGATACGCAGTATTTT
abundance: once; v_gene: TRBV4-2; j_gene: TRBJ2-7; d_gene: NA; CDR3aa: CASSSEALHSGLSYEQYF; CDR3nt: TGTGCCAGCAGCTCCGAAGCCTTACACTCCGGGTTGTCCTACGAGCAGTACTTC
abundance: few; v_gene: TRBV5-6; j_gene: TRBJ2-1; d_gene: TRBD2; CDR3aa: CASSLGPTSGGANEQFF; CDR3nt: TGTGCCAGCAGCTTGGGCCCGACTAGCGGGGGGGCCAATGAGCAGTTCTTC
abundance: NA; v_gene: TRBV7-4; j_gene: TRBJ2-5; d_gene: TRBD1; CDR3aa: CASSPRDSQETQYF; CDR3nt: TGTGCCAGCAGCCCTCGGGACAGCCAAGAGACCCAGTACTTC
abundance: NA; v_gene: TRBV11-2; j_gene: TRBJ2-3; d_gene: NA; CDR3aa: CASGSGAVFTDTQYF; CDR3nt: TGTGCCAGTGGCAGCGGAGCGGTTTTCACAGATACGCAGTATTTT